Below, one TCR beta chain is given with its context. Its antigen is not identified. Germline V gene data show CDR1 as SGHNT and CDR2 as YYREEE (reference sequence). The ends were cut back, 4 bases at V and 4 bases at J, with 11 bases in the middle. The CDR3 is 13 amino acids. Some second doses came at about 4 weeks and others at about 12 weeks; these were pooled. Assay used: immunoSEQ multiplex PCR; TCRdb lists only in-frame clones, some missing. There are 95,000 to 100,000 clones in the sample; 70% to 90% occur only once, and about 10% lies in the top ten. This sample stems from a study of T cell responses to AZD1222 COVID-19 vaccine. Study-wide results and limits: It was only five to seven AZD1222 recipients who were seropositive at baseline.

The chain couples TRBV5-4 to TRBJ1-1; D might be TRBD1 (5 bases). This clonotype was obtained from an adult who received the AZD1222 COVID-19 vaccine. Source: peripheral blood, taken 28 days after the second AZD1222 dose. CDR3 in DNA: TGTGCCAGCAGCGCACAGGAAGGCACTGAAGCTTTCTTT. This encodes CASSAQEGTEAFF.